This TCR beta chain was identified in a study of PD-L1 blockade in urothelial cancer. Clones were sequenced by immunoSEQ multiplex PCR, and TCRdb holds only the in-frame ones, with some missing. The table shows fewer than 45,000 clones, with 82% occurring only once. This CDR3 comprises 14 residues. The germline gives CDR1 MDHEN, CDR2 SYDVKM. V lost 3 bases and J lost 0, with 9 bases in between. The clonotype was recovered from a man aged 70-80 years with urothelial cancer. Source: PBMCs, taken around atezolizumab (anti-PD-L1) treatment. V usage is TRBV28 and J usage is TRBJ2-7, with a tentative D call TRBD2 (6 bases). CDR3 nucleotide sequence: TGTGCCAGCAGTTTGGACGGGGGCTCCTACGAGCAGTACTTC. Protein: CASSLDGGSYEQYF.